These 25 T cell receptor beta chains were all obtained from the same sample, sequenced in a study of shared clonotypes between healthy human individuals. This table comes from immunoSEQ multiplex PCR, and its TCRdb copy is limited to in-frame clones, with some not included. Altogether about 2.4 million clones are present, 90% to 95% being singletons, with the ten largest covering under 0.15%. Sample: naive CD4+ T cells sorted from blood. Described subset: CD45RA+ positively selected. These receptors were taken from a man aged 18 to 29 in good health.

This chain's CDR3 is CASSYRGELNSPLHF. The CDR3 region has the DNA TGTGCCAGCAGTTACCGTGGGGAATTGAATTCACCCCTCCACTTT. The V call is TRBV6-7, the J call TRBJ1-6; D not resolved. TRBV6-7 is known as an ORF, though its function is uncertain. Trimming shortened V by 2 bases and J by 7 bases, and 12 bases separated the two germline ends. The CDR3 sequence is 15 residues long.

This chain uses TRBV4-1 with TRBJ1-5, with a tentative D call TRBD1 (5 bases). CDR1 is MGHRA, CDR2 YSYEKL, per germline. CDR3 length: 16 residues. V was cut by 0 bases and J by 4 bases, with 13 bases left in between. This CDR3 is CASSQDRGSPNQPQHF. DNA for the CDR3: TGCGCCAGCAGCCAAGATAGGGGTTCCCCAAATCAGCCCCAGCATTTT.

This clone came up once. This same CDR3 is encoded by further DNA sequences in the sample. This chain connects TRBV5-1 to TRBJ2-7; no clear D gene. V was cut by 0 bases and J by 1 base, with 8 bases left in between. CDR1 and CDR2 from the germline V gene are SGHRS and YFSETQ. The CDR3 totals 14 residues. CDR3 protein: CASSLDIGSYEQYF. CDR3 nucleotide sequence: TGCGCCAGCAGCTTGGATATCGGTTCCTACGAGCAGTACTTC.

The CDR3 sequence is CAIGGEGYEQYF. CDR3 nucleotide sequence: TGTGCCATCGGCGGGGAGGGCTACGAGCAGTACTTC. This chain links TRBV10-3 with TRBJ2-7; 7 bases match TRBD2. From germline, CDR1 is ENHRY and CDR2 SYGVKD. Trimming at V came to 8 bases and at J to 3 bases, leaving 4 bases not matched to a gene. CDR3 length: 12 residues.

CDR3 in DNA: TGTGCCTGGAGCGACACAATTTCCAGCTATGGCTACACCTTC. As protein: CAWSDTISSYGYTF. This rearrangement joins TRBV30 to TRBJ1-2; D is unresolved. Germline V lookup: CDR1 GTSNPN, CDR2 SVGIG (reference sequence). Trimming removed 3 bases at V and 4 bases at J, with 15 bases between. The CDR3 is made up of 14 amino acids.

Comments on this clone: The sample contains more than one DNA sequence encoding this CDR3. The chain couples TRBV6-1 to TRBJ2-2, with 8 bases fitting TRBD1. The CDR3 has 15 amino acids. The V and J ends lost 6 bases and 2 bases, in that order; junction bases with no gene match: 5. CDR1 and CDR2 from the germline V gene are MNHNS and SASEGT. CDR3: CASSAGTGNTGELFF. The CDR3 DNA follows: TGTGCCAGCAGCGCCGGGACAGGCAACACCGGGGAGCTGTTTTTT.

V gene TRBV28 combines with J gene TRBJ1-2; D remains unclear. CDR3 length: 11 amino acids. The germline CDR1 and CDR2 sequences are MDHEN and SYDVKM. CDR3 sequence: CVGGGKDGYTF. As DNA, the CDR3 is TGTGTCGGTGGAGGGAAGGATGGCTACACCTTC.

V and J are TRBV10-3 and TRBJ2-5; D is perhaps TRBD1 (6 bases). This CDR3 contains 18 residues. Per germline, CDR1 ENHRY and CDR2 SYGVKD. The V end was cut by 0 bases, the J end by 0 bases, with 17 bases between. The CDR3 sequence is CAISESFGQIKYQETQYF. CDR3 bases: TGTGCCATCAGTGAGTCTTTTGGACAGATCAAGTACCAAGAGACCCAGTACTTC.

This sequence joins TRBV18 and TRBJ2-3; 13 nucleotides line up with TRBD2. The CDR3 totals 18 residues. The V gene end was trimmed by 1 base and the J gene end by 4 bases; junction bases not matched to a gene: 8. Germline V gene data show CDR1 as KGHSH and CDR2 as LQKENI. The CDR3 coding sequence is TGTGCCAGCTCACCACGCGATACTAGCGGGAGGGCCGCAGATACGCAGTATTTT. This gives the protein CASSPRDTSGRAADTQYF. Drawing the rest from reference TRBV18 and TRBJ2-3, the complete variable domain is NAGVMQNPRHLVRRRGQEARLRCSPMKGHSHVYWYRQLPEEGLKFMVYLQKENIIDESGMPKERFSAEFPKEGPSILRIQQVVRGDSAAYFCASSPRDTSGRAADTQYFGPGTRLTVL.

V and J are TRBV25-1 and TRBJ2-7; TRBD2 might be the D (6 bases). From germline, CDR1 is MGHDK and CDR2 SYGVNS. CDR3 size: 17 residues. V lost 6 bases, J lost 3 bases, and 24 bases lay in between. This chain's CDR3 is CASREGGGLSEYYEQYF. The CDR3 DNA is TGTGCCAGCAGGGAGGGAGGTGGCCTCAGCGAATACTACGAGCAGTACTTC.

J is TRBJ1-5 and V is TRBV6-6, with 8 bases aligning to TRBD1. This CDR3 has 15 amino acids. Germline CDR1 reads MNHNY; CDR2 reads SVGAGI (reference sequence). The trim removed 6 bases at V and 11 bases at J, leaving 15 bases unmatched. The CDR3 loop reads CASSFTGTGLSAQHF. The CDR3 nucleotides read TGTGCCAGCAGCTTTACCGGGACAGGTTTGTCGGCCCAGCATTTT.

The sample holds one count of this clone. This chain uses TRBV4-1 with TRBJ2-7; the D is unclear. The CDR3 has 12 amino acids. Germline CDR1 is MGHRA and CDR2 is YSYEKL. Trimming removed 0 bases from V and 3 bases from J, with 3 bases in between. CDR3 amino acids: CASSQDNYEQYF. CDR3 sequence (DNA): TGCGCCAGCAGCCAAGATAACTACGAGCAGTACTTC.

The V and J genes are TRBV5-4 and TRBJ1-1; weak D call: TRBD1 (6 bases). The length of the CDR3 is 15 residues. Germline CDR1 SGHNT, CDR2 YYREEE (reference sequence). V was trimmed by 2 bases and J by 1 base, leaving 12 bases between them. The CDR3 sequence: CASSFTQGPNTEAFF. The DNA for the CDR3 is TGTGCCAGCAGCTTTACCCAGGGGCCGAACACTGAAGCTTTCTTT.

The J gene is TRBJ2-7, the V gene TRBV6-5; D remains ambiguous. V was pared by 4 bases and J by 0 bases, with 10 bases between. Germline values: CDR1 MNHEY, CDR2 SVGAGI. The CDR3 runs 14 residues. The CDR3 DNA sequence: TGTGCCAGCAGTTTCTTAAGGGACTCCTACGAGCAGTACTTC. Encoded protein: CASSFLRDSYEQYF.

The J gene is TRBJ2-1, the V gene TRBV9; TRBD2 matches 10 bases. The germline CDR1 and CDR2 sequences are SGDLS and YYNGEE. With V trimmed by 4 bases and J by 9 bases, 13 bases remained unmatched. The CDR3 is made up of 16 amino acids. CDR3 protein: CASSNSQAGGPSEQFF. The CDR3 coding sequence is TGTGCCAGCAGCAACTCACAAGCGGGGGGGCCGAGTGAGCAGTTCTTC.

About this clone itself: This same CDR3 is encoded by further DNA sequences in the sample. The chain uses TRBV7-8 and TRBJ1-2; 10 bases map to TRBD1. Germline V gene sequence: CDR1 SGHVS, CDR2 FQNEAQ. V gave up 4 bases and J gave up 5 bases; unmatched junction bases: 1. This CDR3 contains 13 residues. The CDR3 spells CASSSDRGYGYTF. The CDR3 region has the DNA TGTGCCAGCAGCTCGGACAGGGGGTATGGCTACACCTTC.

V gene TRBV6-5 combines with J gene TRBJ2-5; D is ambiguous. Germline values: CDR1 MNHEY, CDR2 SVGAGI. This CDR3 has 13 amino acids. Trimming removed 8 bases from V and 5 bases from J, with 15 bases in between. In nucleotides, the CDR3 is TGTGCCAGCGGGATAGACGTTCGGGAGACCCAGTACTTC. Its protein is CASGIDVRETQYF.

The chain links TRBV18 to TRBJ2-2, with D possibly being TRBD1 (6 bases). The CDR3 is 16 residues long. Trimming left V 0 bases short and J 7 bases short, with 15 bases between. Germline V gene data show CDR1 as KGHSH and CDR2 as LQKENI. The CDR3 sequence is CASSPPLGQPVGELFF. The CDR3 nucleotides are TGTGCCAGCTCACCACCGCTCGGACAGCCGGTCGGGGAGCTGTTTTTT. Variable domain in full (rest from reference TRBV18 and TRBJ2-2): NAGVMQNPRHLVRRRGQEARLRCSPMKGHSHVYWYRQLPEEGLKFMVYLQKENIIDESGMPKERFSAEFPKEGPSILRIQQVVRGDSAAYFCASSPPLGQPVGELFFGEGSRLTVL.

CDR3 residues: CASSIREPASNQPQHF. The CDR3 DNA sequence: TGTGCCAGTAGTATAAGAGAACCGGCGAGCAATCAGCCCCAGCATTTT. The V gene is TRBV19, the J gene TRBJ1-5; D uncertain. CDR1 is LNHDA and CDR2 is SQIVND in the germline V gene (reference sequence). The CDR3 loop spans 16 amino acids. Between the trimmed V and J ends, which lost 2 bases and 1 base, there was a span of 12 bases.

This chain joins TRBV5-1 and TRBJ1-1; 7 bases are shared with TRBD1. From germline, CDR1 is SGHRS and CDR2 YFSETQ. The CDR3 loop spans 15 amino acids. With 3 bases clipped from V and 4 bases from J, the junction kept 9 bases outside the gene matches. This chain's CDR3 is CASSSSGGEGTEAFF. CDR3 nucleotide sequence: TGCGCCAGCAGCTCATCAGGGGGAGAGGGCACTGAAGCTTTCTTT. The full variable domain, completed using reference TRBV5-1 and TRBJ1-1, is KAGVTQTPRYLIKTRGQQVTLSCSPISGHRSVSWYQQTPGQGLQFLFEYFSETQRNKGNFPGRFSGRQFSNSRSEMNVSTLELGDSALYLCASSSSGGEGTEAFFGQGTRLTVV.

The gene calls are TRBV5-1 and TRBJ2-2, with D possibly being TRBD1 or TRBD2 (6 bases each). CDR1 SGHRS and CDR2 YFSETQ come from the germline V gene. The CDR3 contains 16 residues. V shed 4 bases and J shed 0 bases, with 13 bases lying between them. CDR3 in amino acids: CASSPEGGTNTGELFF. The CDR3 nucleotides are TGCGCCAGCAGCCCAGAGGGGGGCACGAACACCGGGGAGCTGTTTTTT. Based on the CDR3 plus reference TRBV5-1 and TRBJ2-2, the full variable domain is KAGVTQTPRYLIKTRGQQVTLSCSPISGHRSVSWYQQTPGQGLQFLFEYFSETQRNKGNFPGRFSGRQFSNSRSEMNVSTLELGDSALYLCASSPEGGTNTGELFFGEGSRLTVL.

This chain connects TRBV5-6 to TRBJ2-3; 15 nucleotides agree with TRBD2. This CDR3 spans 18 amino acids. J gave up 10 bases and V 3 bases, and 15 bases lay outside the gene matches. Germline CDR1 SGHDT, CDR2 YYEEEE. This CDR3 reads CASSSFGTSGRPGGAQYF. The CDR3 nucleotides read TGTGCCAGCAGCTCATTTGGGACTAGCGGGAGGCCGGGCGGGGCGCAGTATTTT. The variable domain in full, with the rest retrieved from reference TRBV5-6 and TRBJ2-3, is DAGVTQSPTHLIKTRGQQVTLRCSPKSGHDTVSWYQQALGQGPQFIFQYYEEEERQRGNFPDRFSGHQFPNYSSELNVNALLLGDSALYLCASSSFGTSGRPGGAQYFGPGTRLTVL.

This chain joins TRBV9 and TRBJ2-1, with D unclear. This CDR3 is built from 15 residues. V was pared by 3 bases and J by 3 bases, with 13 bases between. Germline V gene data show CDR1 as SGDLS and CDR2 as YYNGEE. The CDR3 DNA is TGTGCCAGCAGCGCTCTCGACAATATCTACAATGAGCAGTTCTTC. Protein: CASSALDNIYNEQFF. Variable domain in full (rest from reference TRBV9 and TRBJ2-1): DSGVTQTPKHLITATGQRVTLRCSPRSGDLSVYWYQQSLDQGLQFLIQYYNGEERAKGNILERFSAQQFPDLHSELNLSSLELGDSALYFCASSALDNIYNEQFFGPGTRLTVL.

On this clone: This CDR3 is also generated by other DNA sequences in the sample. The chain carries TRBV7-2 and TRBJ2-7; D remains unclear. Trimming shortened V by 3 bases and J by 3 bases, and 3 bases separated the two germline ends. The CDR3 is made up of 11 amino acids. Germline lookup yields CDR1 SGHTA and CDR2 FQGNSA. The CDR3 DNA sequence: TGTGCCAGCAGCTTCCGCTACGAGCAGTACTTC. This codes for CASSFRYEQYF.

The rearrangement uses TRBV5-1 and TRBJ1-1; 7 bases map to TRBD1. J lost 0 bases, V lost 4 bases, and 6 bases had no gene match. The CDR3 has 15 residues. Germline loops: CDR1 SGHRS, CDR2 YFSETQ. CDR3 bases: TGCGCCAGCAGCCGACAGGGAACCATGAACACTGAAGCTTTCTTT. It codes for CASSRQGTMNTEAFF.